The clone carrying this TCR beta chain came up many times. Its antigen is unidentified. This entry is derived from a study of neurological immune-mediated disorders. Study findings and constraints: HTLV-1-associated myelopathy showed the most TCR clonal expansion; multiple sclerosis the least, below healthy controls. None of the CDR3 amino acid sequences in expanded clones turned up in more than one subject, which points to private repertoires in all groups.

The CDR3 extends over 13 amino acids. Germline V CDR1 and CDR2: WSHSY, SAAADI. Trimming removed 6 bases at V and 2 bases at J, with 10 bases between. TCRdb passed the 5' RACE reads through MiXCR, listing each CDR3 protein once. The table lists roughly 42,000 distinct CDR3 sequences, around an eighth of them singletons. Regarding time point: longitudinal time-point 3. Specimen: PBMCs. The J gene is TRBJ2-5, the V gene TRBV10-2; D is ambiguous. The sequence was collected from a man aged 25 to 40 in good health. The CDR3 loop reads CASRAIHQETQYF. The DNA for the CDR3 is TGCGCCAGCAGGGCAATCCATCAAGAGACCCAGTACTTC.